This TCR beta chain derives from a study of T cell changes during pregnancy in multiple sclerosis. Germline V gene data show CDR1 as LGHNA and CDR2 as YSLEER. The CDR3 consists of 17 residues. The ends lost 2 bases at V and 4 bases at J; junction bases unmatched: 11. The assay was immunoSEQ multiplex PCR, and TCRdb's table has in-frame clones only and misses some. The data contain 35,000 to 55,000 clones, 80% to 95% of them singletons. The count of this clone is one. Sample: CD8+ T cells from peripheral blood mononuclear cells, taken after pregnancy. The V gene is TRBV4-3, the J gene TRBJ1-1; the match to TRBD1 covers 9 bases. The clonotype comes from a female donor with multiple sclerosis, enrolled in a pregnancy study. As DNA, the CDR3 is TGCGCCAGCAGCCAAAACAATCCGGGACAGGGTGTCACTGAAGCTTTCTTT. Translation gives CASSQNNPGQGVTEAFF.